Following are 10 T cell receptor beta chains from one sample sequenced in a study of T-cell memory formation after mild COVID-19. TCRdb passed the 5' RACE reads through MiXCR, listing each CDR3 protein once. The table has 100,000 to 150,000 distinct CDR3 sequences, about 18% seen once; the top ten hold about 5.2%. Source material: PBMCs or a T cell subset sorted from them (not recorded which). These receptor sequences come from a man in his late teens or twenties who had mild COVID-19 (a few samples of this study predate the infection). Cell type and time point are not known.

There are a few counts of this clonotype. The CDR3 protein is CATRRDSFRANYGYTF. CDR3 nucleotides: TGTGCCACCAGGAGGGACAGTTTCAGAGCTAACTATGGCTACACCTTC. The rearrangement joins TRBV24-1 to TRBJ1-2, with 7 bases fitting TRBD1. The length of the CDR3 is 16 residues. V lost 7 bases and J lost 0; bases outside the gene matches: 10. Germline lookup yields CDR1 KGHDR and CDR2 SFDVKD.

The rearrangement links TRBV6-1 to TRBJ1-1; D call uncertain. CDR3 length: 17 residues. V gave up 3 bases and J gave up 4 bases, with 21 bases separating them. Germline-derived CDR1 and CDR2 are MNHNS and SASEGT. In DNA form, the CDR3 reads TGTGCCAGCAGTGAGAATAGGGTTATGGCGGGGAGCACTGAAGCTTTCTTT. It is translated as CASSENRVMAGSTEAFF.

In this sample, this clonotype turned up many times. The chain combines TRBV10-3 with TRBJ1-3; D is uncertain. The CDR3 is 15 amino acids. Germline loops: CDR1 ENHRY, CDR2 SYGVKD. With 4 bases removed from V and 3 bases from J, the gap between germline ends came to 13 bases. CDR3 in DNA: TGTGCCATCAGTGCGGTCACCCGCCATGGAAACACCATATATTTT. Its translation is CAISAVTRHGNTIYF.

This chain links TRBV20-1 with TRBJ1-1, with D unresolved. Germline V CDR1 and CDR2: DFQATT, SNEGSKA (reference sequence). The CDR3 loop spans 15 amino acids. V lost 4 bases to trimming and J lost 0 bases, with 15 bases between them. The chain's CDR3 is CSATLGLAMNTEAFF. For the CDR3, the DNA is TGCAGTGCTACCCTTGGACTCGCGATGAACACTGAAGCTTTCTTT.

The chain recombines TRBV5-6 with TRBJ2-5; 7 nucleotides match TRBD2. V was clipped by 0 bases and J by 1 base; unmatched bases: 6. The germline V gene encodes CDR1 SGHDT and CDR2 YYEEEE. This CDR3 has 16 amino acids. CDR3 DNA: TGTGCCAGCAGCTTGGAGGCGGGGGAGATCCAAGAGACCCAGTACTTC. It specifies CASSLEAGEIQETQYF. Filled out from reference TRBV5-6 and TRBJ2-5, the complete variable domain reads DAGVTQSPTHLIKTRGQQVTLRCSPKSGHDTVSWYQQALGQGPQFIFQYYEEEERQRGNFPDRFSGHQFPNYSSELNVNALLLGDSALYLCASSLEAGEIQETQYFGPGTRLLVL.

The table lists this clonotype with many counts. The chain links TRBV7-9 to TRBJ2-2; D is possibly TRBD2 (6 bases). V dropped 3 bases and J dropped 2 bases, with 10 bases sitting between them. Germline CDR1 SEHNR, CDR2 FQNEAQ (reference sequence). This CDR3 is 15 amino acids long. DNA for the CDR3: TGTGCCAGCAGCTTTTGGGGACTTAACACCGGGGAGCTGTTTTTT. Its protein product is CASSFWGLNTGELFF.

In this sample, this clonotype turned up many times. This chain connects TRBV7-9 to TRBJ2-1; D may be TRBD1 or TRBD2 (7 bases each). Trimming pared 4 bases from V and 6 bases from J, leaving 16 bases between. The CDR3 totals 15 residues. The germline gives CDR1 SEHNR, CDR2 FQNEAQ (reference sequence). CDR3 sequence reads: CASSSGGGSLNEQFF. In nucleotides, the CDR3 is TGTGCCAGCAGCTCAGGGGGGGGAAGCCTCAATGAGCAGTTCTTC.

This clonotype came up a few times. The genes are TRBV7-2 and TRBJ1-6; 11 nucleotides agree with TRBD1. CDR1 is SGHTA, CDR2 FQGNSA, per germline. V trimming: 5 bases; J trimming: 10 bases; junction bases outside the gene matches: 10. This CDR3 has 16 amino acids. As DNA, the CDR3 is TGTGCCAGCAGCGCGGGACAGGGGGGTTTAGGATCACCCCTCCACTTT. This encodes CASSAGQGGLGSPLHF.

This clonotype was observed a handful of times. The gene calls are TRBV5-4 and TRBJ1-6; possible D gene TRBD1, 5 bases. CDR1 is SGHNT and CDR2 is YYREEE in the germline V gene (reference sequence). The CDR3 runs to 15 residues. Between the trimmed V and J ends, which lost 3 bases and 6 bases, there was a span of 13 bases. The CDR3 DNA is TGTGCCAGCAGCTCCTTGACAGTCGCTAATTCACCCCTCCACTTT. This gives the protein CASSSLTVANSPLHF. The full variable domain, its missing parts supplied by reference TRBV5-4 and TRBJ1-6, is ETGVTQSPTHLIKTRGQQVTLRCSSQSGHNTVSWYQQALGQGPQFIFQYYREEENGRGNFPPRFSGLQFPNYSSELNVNALELDDSALYLCASSSLTVANSPLHFGNGTRLTVT.

This clonotype was seen only a few times. This chain joins TRBV5-5 and TRBJ1-5; TRBD1 might be the D (5 bases). Germline CDR1 is SGHKS and CDR2 is YYEKEE (reference sequence). The CDR3 runs to 14 residues. V lost 0 bases and J 3 bases, leaving 7 bases between the germline ends. In DNA, the CDR3 is TGTGCCAGCAGCTTGGTGGGGGACAATCAGCCCCAGCATTTT. This codes for CASSLVGDNQPQHF.